The clone carrying this TCR beta chain was found many times. As yet, its antigen is unknown. These data belong to a study of early T cells in non-severe SARS-CoV-2 infection. Whole-study results and caveats: Anti-spike CD8 responses were favored by VDJdb matching, which missed private and CD4 specificities.

cDNA molecules, individually, were tagged with unique molecular identifiers. Using its own MiXCR run on the 5' RACE reads, TCRdb lists one record per CDR3 protein. The sample shows around 35,000 distinct CDR3 sequences, about 5.7% of them seen only once. The sequence derives from an adult who was a healthcare worker with PCR-confirmed SARS-CoV-2 infection or an uninfected control (not recorded which). Material for sequencing was whole blood.

CDR3 in amino acids: CATSRGGNMNTEAFF. In DNA, the CDR3 is TGTGCCACCAGTCGGGGAGGAAACATGAACACTGAAGCTTTCTTT. J is TRBJ1-1 and V is TRBV24-1; D ambiguous. Germline CDR1 is KGHDR and CDR2 is SFDVKD. V lost 6 bases, J lost 0 bases, and 13 bases lay in between. CDR3 length: 15 amino acids.